The next 18 T cell receptor beta chains were all read from a single sample in a study of blood T cell repertoires in COVID-19. Data came from immunoSEQ multiplex PCR; TCRdb stores just in-frame clones and leaves some out. The sample has some 490,000 clones, about 85% seen once; the top ten hold just over 8%. Material: PBMCs or T cells enriched from blood (not recorded which). The receptors come from a woman aged 60-75 years who had recovered from COVID-19.

As concerns this clone: This CDR3 is also generated by other DNA sequences in the sample. V gene TRBV6-5 combines with J gene TRBJ2-7, with TRBD1 matching over 8 bases. The length of the CDR3 is 13 residues. The germline gives CDR1 MNHEY, CDR2 SVGAGI. V shed 6 bases, J shed 3 bases, and the junction held 4 bases outside the gene matches. The CDR3 DNA follows: TGTGCCAGCAGCCCCGACAGGGGCTACGAGCAGTACTTC. Protein product: CASSPDRGYEQYF.

The V gene is TRBV27, the J gene TRBJ2-1; 9 bases agree with TRBD1. CDR3 size: 16 residues. V gave up 4 bases and J gave up 6 bases; unmatched junction bases: 10. Per germline, CDR1 MNHEY and CDR2 SMNVEV (reference sequence). In DNA, the CDR3 is TGTGCCAGCAGTTCCCCGGGACAGGGAGGTGGCAATGAGCAGTTCTTC. Protein product: CASSSPGQGGGNEQFF.

The chain recombines TRBV7-2 with TRBJ2-2; perhaps TRBD1 as D (6 bases). From germline, CDR1 is SGHTA and CDR2 FQGNSA. CDR3 length: 17 amino acids. Trimming pared 4 bases from V and 6 bases from J, leaving 21 bases between. Here the CDR3 DNA reads TGTGCCAGCAGCTCGACCCGGCAGAGGGGGTATGCCGGGGAGCTGTTTTTT. Translated: CASSSTRQRGYAGELFF.

This sequence joins TRBV5-6 and TRBJ2-7; TRBD1 matches at 10 bases. This CDR3 comprises 15 residues. CDR1 and CDR2 from the germline V gene are SGHDT and YYEEEE. J lost 0 bases, V lost 3 bases, and 3 bases had no gene match. Here the CDR3 reads CASSWDRGISYEQYV. DNA of the CDR3: TGTGCCAGCAGCTGGGACAGGGGCATCTCCTACGAGCAGTACGTC.

The chain is built from TRBV19 and TRBJ1-2, with D possibly matching TRBD1 (6 bases). CDR3 size: 16 residues. CDR1 is LNHDA and CDR2 is SQIVND in the germline V gene (reference sequence). Trimming stripped 5 bases from V and 4 bases from J, with 20 bases between. DNA for the CDR3: TGTGCCAGTAGTGCCCCGGGGGGGCCTCACCTCTATGGCTACACCTTC. Its protein is CASSAPGGPHLYGYTF.

The sample holds many counts of this clone. The same CDR3 can be traced to other DNA sequences in this sample. The V call is TRBV5-1, the J call TRBJ2-7; no definite D call. Per germline, CDR1 SGHRS and CDR2 YFSETQ. V was cut by 4 bases and J by 5 bases, with 7 bases left in between. This CDR3 has 11 residues. CDR3 DNA: TGCGCCAGCAGCCTCCTAGACGAGCAGTACTTC. Its translation is CASSLLDEQYF.

The chain is built from TRBV12-5 and TRBJ1-2; no reliable D call. In germline, CDR1 is LGHNT, CDR2 FRNRAP. V shed 5 bases and J shed 2 bases, with 9 bases lying between them. This CDR3 has 13 residues. CDR3 DNA: TGTGCTAGTGGTCCGCGGATGAACTATGGCTACACCTTC. Protein product: CASGPRMNYGYTF.

The rearrangement uses TRBV21-1 and TRBJ2-7; the table's D gene call, TRBD1, was not cross checked with the DNA. TRBV21-1 is labeled a pseudogene. The CDR3 spans 15 residues. The CDR3 is CASSKAVRQGYEQYF. The CDR3 DNA reads TGTGCCAGCAGCAAAGCAGTTCGGCAGGGCTACGAGCAGTACTTC.

This clone was detected only once. This chain links TRBV4-1 with TRBJ2-7; TRBD1 matches 8 bases. CDR1 is MGHRA and CDR2 is YSYEKL in the germline V gene. The CDR3 has 14 residues. The junction had 3 bases not matched to a gene; V was cut back by 2 bases and J by 3 bases. The CDR3 is CASSQSQGVYEQYF. CDR3 nucleotides: TGCGCCAGCAGCCAATCACAGGGGGTCTACGAGCAGTACTTC.

This chain links TRBV7-8 with TRBJ2-7, with 12 bases fitting TRBD1. V shed 5 bases and J 2 bases; nucleotides not matched to a gene: 10. Germline loops: CDR1 SGHVS, CDR2 FQNEAQ. The CDR3 is 17 amino acids. DNA for the CDR3: TGTGCCAGCAGCGATGGGACAGGGGGCTCAAGAGCCTACGAGCAGTACTTC. This sequence encodes CASSDGTGGSRAYEQYF.

The chain employs TRBV19 and TRBJ1-1; no definite D call. Germline V gene data show CDR1 as LNHDA and CDR2 as SQIVND (reference sequence). The V end was cut by 9 bases, the J end by 6 bases, with 20 bases between. The CDR3 covers 14 residues. The CDR3 protein is CASRGDPGSAEAFF. The CDR3 DNA reads TGTGCCAGCCGGGGTGACCCCGGGTCGGCTGAAGCTTTCTTT.

The V call is TRBV24-1, the J call TRBJ2-7; 10 nucleotides match TRBD1. This CDR3 contains 14 residues. Germline CDR1 and CDR2: KGHDR and SFDVKD. V lost 3 bases, J lost 6 bases, and 4 bases stayed unmatched. The CDR3 nucleotides read TGTGCCACCAGTGATACGACAGGGGGCGGCGAGCAGTACTTC. Its translation: CATSDTTGGGEQYF.

The chain combines TRBV27 with TRBJ1-2, with D possibly matching TRBD1 (5 bases). Germline V lookup: CDR1 MNHEY, CDR2 SMNVEV (reference sequence). The CDR3 length is 15 residues. The V gene lost 0 bases and the J gene lost 4 bases, with 12 bases spanning the gap. For the CDR3, the DNA is TGTGCCAGCAGTTTATCCACGACAGACTTCTATGGCTACACCTTC. This sequence encodes CASSLSTTDFYGYTF.

In regard to this clone: Other DNA sequences in the same sample also yield this CDR3. This chain joins TRBV18 and TRBJ2-3, with D maybe TRBD2 (6 bases). V was pared by 3 bases and J by 0 bases, with 7 bases between. The CDR3 has 14 amino acids. CDR1 and CDR2 (germline): KGHSH, LQKENI. CDR3 in amino acids: CASSPGLSTDTQYF. DNA for the CDR3: TGTGCCAGCTCACCGGGACTCAGCACAGATACGCAGTATTTT.

The chain links TRBV14 to TRBJ2-2; a weak D match, TRBD2 (6 bases). Looked up from germline, CDR1 is SGHDN and CDR2 is FVKESK. The CDR3 consists of 15 residues. Between the trimmed V and J ends, which lost 4 bases and 8 bases, there was a span of 17 bases. The CDR3 here is CASSLAGTPGGELFF. The CDR3 bases are TGTGCCAGCAGCCTTGCCGGGACTCCGGGGGGGGAGCTGTTTTTT.

This chain joins TRBV2 and TRBJ2-3; maybe TRBD2 (6 bases). The CDR3 has 15 residues. The V gene lost 0 bases and the J gene lost 2 bases, with 9 bases spanning the gap. CDR1 and CDR2 (germline): SNHLY, FYNNEI. This CDR3 is CASSEARGYTDTQYF. CDR3 sequence (DNA): TGTGCCAGCAGTGAAGCGCGGGGCTACACAGATACGCAGTATTTT.

The chain carries TRBV7-2 and TRBJ2-7, with TRBD2 identical over 15 bases. CDR3 length: 18 residues. Unmatched junction bases numbered 14, after V lost 5 bases and J lost 6 bases. Germline-derived CDR1 and CDR2 are SGHTA and FQGNSA. The CDR3 nucleotides read TGTGCCAGCAGCCTAGACCCTAGGGGACTAGCGGGGGGTATCGAGCAGTACTTC. Translation: CASSLDPRGLAGGIEQYF.

The chain recombines TRBV6-5 with TRBJ1-4; maybe TRBD1 (6 bases). This CDR3 region has 13 residues. V lost 6 bases, J lost 4 bases, and 9 bases lay in between. Germline values: CDR1 MNHEY, CDR2 SVGAGI. The CDR3: CASRLQGNEKLFF. CDR3 nucleotide sequence: TGTGCCAGCAGGCTACAGGGTAATGAAAAACTGTTTTTT.